Listed below are T cell receptor beta chains from one sample, sequenced in a study of cytomegalovirus exposure and HLA in healthy donors. Method: immunoSEQ multiplex PCR; TCRdb's copy keeps in-frame clones and lacks some. The data contain 150,000 to 200,000 clones, around 85% of them singletons. Source material: PBMCs. These TCRs come from a man between 18 and 35 years old in good health and CMV-seropositive. CDR3s include the opening cysteine and the closing phenylalanine or tryptophan. The D gene is left open where the match is weak. The size entry is marked missing in some rows and otherwise reads once, few, many or a size class.

TGCAGCGTCGGAGGACAGGACAATCAGCCCCAGCATTTT,CSVGGQDNQPQHF,NA,TRBJ1-5,TRBV29-1,TRBD1
TGCGCCAGCATACCGGGACAGGGCATTCCGGGAGAGACCCAGTACTTC,CASIPGQGIPGETQYF,NA,TRBJ2-5,TRBV10-2,TRBD1
TGTGCCAGCAGCTCGGACAGGGTGGGTCGTCAGCCCCAGCATTTT,CASSSDRVGRQPQHF,once,TRBJ1-5,TRBV7-8,TRBD1
TGTGCCATCAGTGAGTCTCTGGGCAAGGGGTACACTGAAGCTTTCTTT,CAISESLGKGYTEAFF,NA,TRBJ1-1,TRBV10-3,NA
TGCGCCAGCAGCTTGGGGGACAGTAACATGAACACTGAAGCTTTCTTT,CASSLGDSNMNTEAFF,once,TRBJ1-1,TRBV5-1,TRBD1
TGTGCCAGGGTGGCAGGGAGGGCCACTGAAGCTTTCTTT,CARVAGRATEAFF,NA,TRBJ1-1,TRBV2,NA
TGTGCCACCAGTTACATAGAGGGTGCTCAGCCCCAGCATTTT,CATSYIEGAQPQHF,NA,TRBJ1-5,TRBV28,NA
TGTGCCAGCAGCTTAAGGACAGCTATTTCACCCCTCCACTTT,CASSLRTAISPLHF,once,TRBJ1-6,TRBV11-3,NA
TGTGCCAGCAGTGTCTCTAGGACAGGGGAAAACATTCAGTACTTC,CASSVSRTGENIQYF,NA,TRBJ2-4,TRBV6-1,TRBD1
TGTGCCAGCAGCTCCAATTATGGCTACACCTTC,CASSSNYGYTF,few,TRBJ1-2,TRBV5-6,NA
TGTGCCAGCCGATCGATGATCAGCTCCTACGAGCAGTACTTC,CASRSMISSYEQYF,many,TRBJ2-7,TRBV28,NA
TGTGCCATCAGCCCCGTCGGTTCCGGGGAGCTGTTTTTT,CAISPVGSGELFF,NA,TRBJ2-2,TRBV10-3,NA
TGTGCCAGCAGTGATCAGGGAGGGTCCCGTTCACCCCTCCACTTT,CASSDQGGSRSPLHF,NA,TRBJ1-6,TRBV6-1,NA
TGTGCCAGCAGCCCGAGGCTCAGGGGGCTGCAGTTCTCAGCTTTCTTT,CASSPRLRGLQFSAFF,NA,TRBJ1-1,TRBV5-6,TRBD1
TGTGCCAGCAGCTCTTACAGGGGCGGCAATCAGCCCCAGCATTTT,CASSSYRGGNQPQHF,NA,TRBJ1-5,TRBV28,TRBD1
TGCGCCAGCAGCTCGGGACAGGGGGCAGACTATGGCTACACCTTC,CASSSGQGADYGYTF,NA,TRBJ1-2,TRBV5-1,TRBD1
TGTGCCAGCAGCGATCGACAGGGGGCAGGTGGCTACACCTTC,CASSDRQGAGGYTF,NA,TRBJ1-2,TRBV11-2,TRBD1
TGCAGCGTTGAAGGGGGACTAGCGGGGGCCCTAGAGACCCAGTACTTC,CSVEGGLAGALETQYF,NA,TRBJ2-5,TRBV29-1,TRBD2
TGTGCCAGCAGCGGCCTGTCCACTGAAGCTTTCTTT,CASSGLSTEAFF,few,TRBJ1-1,TRBV13,NA
TGTGCCAGCAGTTTCAGTGCCACCGGGACACTAGCCTACGAGCAGTACTTC,CASSFSATGTLAYEQYF,many,TRBJ2-7,TRBV27,NA
TGTGCCAGCAGCTCGGACAGGGGGCCGGGGACCGGGGAGCTGTTTTTT,CASSSDRGPGTGELFF,NA,TRBJ2-2,TRBV7-6,TRBD1
TGTGCCAGCAGTTTTTCGACAGGGGGGATGACTGAAGCTTTCTTT,CASSFSTGGMTEAFF,NA,TRBJ1-1,TRBV27,TRBD1
TGTGCCAGCAGCCCGGTAGTGGACACCTCCTACGAGCAGTACTTC,CASSPVVDTSYEQYF,NA,TRBJ2-7,TRBV14,NA
TGTGCCAGCAGCTTAAGCAGGGCCAACTACTACTACGAGCAGTACTTC,CASSLSRANYYYEQYF,few,TRBJ2-7,TRBV11-2,NA
TGTGCCAGCAGCTTAGAACCTGGGTTCGCGGGGAGCAATGAGCAGTTCTTC,CASSLEPGFAGSNEQFF,NA,TRBJ2-1,TRBV7-6,NA
TGTGCCAGCAGCCAAAACAGGGGGCGAGGGGAGACCCAGTACTTC,CASSQNRGRGETQYF,few,TRBJ2-5,TRBV5-4,TRBD1
TGTGCCAGCAGTTCCCCGGGAGAGGCCACAGATACGCAGTATTTT,CASSSPGEATDTQYF,once,TRBJ2-3,TRBV28,NA
TGTGCCAGCAGCCAGGGACTAGCGAACACCGGGGAGCTGTTTTTT,CASSQGLANTGELFF,NA,TRBJ2-2,TRBV7-7,TRBD2
TGTGCCAGCACCTTGCAGGGGACAGGGGCCGGGGAGCTGTTTTTT,CASTLQGTGAGELFF,NA,TRBJ2-2,TRBV5-6,TRBD1
TGTGCCAGCAGCGTAGCTGGAGGACAGGGGAACTACGAGCAGTACTTC,CASSVAGGQGNYEQYF,NA,TRBJ2-7,TRBV9,TRBD1
TGTGCCAGCTCACCGGTACAGGGGGCAGGGAGGGTCACTGAAGCTTTCTTT,CASSPVQGAGRVTEAFF,few,TRBJ1-1,TRBV18,TRBD1
TGCGCCAGCACTCCGCGGGGGTTGACAGATACGCAGTATTTT,CASTPRGLTDTQYF,NA,TRBJ2-3,TRBV5-1,TRBD2
TGTGCCTGGAGTGTAAATTCGGGCACTGAAGCTTTCTTT,CAWSVNSGTEAFF,NA,TRBJ1-1,TRBV30,NA
TGTGCCAGCAGAAGCCGGGACAGGGAAGTCACTGAAGCTTTCTTT,CASRSRDREVTEAFF,NA,TRBJ1-1,TRBV28,TRBD1
TGTGCCAGCAGTGAGCGCAGGGGCAATCAGCCCCAGCATTTT,CASSERRGNQPQHF,NA,TRBJ1-5,TRBV6-6,NA
TGCGCCAGCAGCTTGGCGCAGGGGGCGGCTAACTATGGCTACACCTTC,CASSLAQGAANYGYTF,NA,TRBJ1-2,TRBV5-1,TRBD1